This TCR beta chain stems from a study of blood T cells in healthy people across ages. A sample-barcoded 5' primer and a J-beta primer mix were used in a second PCR of roughly 7 to 12 cycles. A tag from a template-switch adaptor with 12 random nucleotides marked each cDNA molecule. TCRdb passed the 5' RACE reads through MiXCR, listing each CDR3 protein once. The sample holds approximately 880,000 distinct CDR3 sequences, roughly 52% seen once. Germline CDR1 SEHNR, CDR2 FQNEAQ (reference sequence). J gave up 3 bases and V 2 bases, and 5 bases lay outside the gene matches. The CDR3 is 16 residues long. Researchers isolated at least 7 million PBMCs per sample. The total RNA that was extracted per sample amounted to at least 5.5 micrograms.

The TCR comes from a man aged 25-40 years in good health. Sequenced material: blood. The chain recombines TRBV7-9 with TRBJ1-5; 9 positions agree with TRBD1. The CDR3 loop is CASSLSTGGSNQPQHF. CDR3 DNA: TGTGCCAGCAGCTTATCGACAGGGGGGTCCAATCAGCCCCAGCATTTT.